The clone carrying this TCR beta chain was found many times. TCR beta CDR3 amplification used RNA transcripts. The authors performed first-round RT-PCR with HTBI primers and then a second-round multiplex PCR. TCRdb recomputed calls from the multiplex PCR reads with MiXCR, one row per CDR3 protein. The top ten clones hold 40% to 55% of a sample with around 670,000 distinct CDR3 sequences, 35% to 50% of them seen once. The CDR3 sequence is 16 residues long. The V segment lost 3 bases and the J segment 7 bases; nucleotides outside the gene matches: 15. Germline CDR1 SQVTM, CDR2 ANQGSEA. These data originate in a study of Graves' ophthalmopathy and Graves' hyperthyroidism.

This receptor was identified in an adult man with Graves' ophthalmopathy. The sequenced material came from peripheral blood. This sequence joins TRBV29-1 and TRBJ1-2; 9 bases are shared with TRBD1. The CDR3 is CSVENLPGQGGLGYTF. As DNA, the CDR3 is TGCAGCGTTGAGAACTTACCGGGACAGGGAGGTCTTGGCTACACCTTC.